This TCR beta chain comes out of a study of response to subunit inactivated influenza vaccine. Study-level results: Authors suggested each seasonal influenza vaccination recruits few new T cells.

TCRdb fed the RT-PCR reads into MiXCR, producing one record per CDR3 protein. The repertoire consists of around 530,000 distinct CDR3 sequences, with around 11% occurring once and the leading ten covering 10%. To note about this clonotype: As yet, its antigen is unknown.

This CDR3 has 14 residues. The germline gives CDR1 DFQATT, CDR2 SNEGSKA (reference sequence). V lost 6 bases, J lost 4 bases, and 13 bases lay in between. The clonotype originates from a man aged 50 to 59 who received an inactivated influenza vaccine. The sequencing here drew on PBMCs from blood, taken on the day of vaccination. The rearrangement links TRBV20-1 to TRBJ2-6; D unresolved. This chain's CDR3 is CSAPDRLGANVLTF. The CDR3, as DNA: TGCAGTGCCCCGGACCGTTTAGGGGCCAACGTCCTGACTTTC.